Following are 13 T cell receptor beta chains from one sample sequenced in a study of blood T cells in healthy people across ages. Next came a second PCR, run for about 6 to 12 cycles, which used a sample-barcoded 5' primer along with a J-beta primer mix. A single record per CDR3 protein comes from TCRdb applying MiXCR to the 5' RACE reads. This table has around 2 million distinct CDR3 sequences, 35% to 50% appearing once. Sequencing was done on a sample of blood. Receptor source: a human donor in good health.

The V call is TRBV4-3, the J call TRBJ2-4; D is unresolved. The closer fit of TRBJ2-7 to the DNA end suggests the J call may be wrong. CDR1 is LGHNA and CDR2 is YSLEER in the germline V gene. This CDR3 is 14 amino acids long. The CDR3 protein is CASSQGKHYYEQYF. The CDR3 DNA is TGCGCCAGCAGCCAGGGAAAACATTACTACGAGCAGTACTTC.

This clonotype has more than one count but fewer than ten. The chain recombines TRBV5-1 with TRBJ2-5; D is undetermined. Germline V CDR1 and CDR2: SGHRS, YFSETQ. The ends were cut back, 0 bases at V and 5 bases at J, with 17 bases in the middle. This CDR3 contains 16 residues. CDR3 amino acids: CASSLAWLYPPETQYF. The CDR3 DNA reads as TGCGCCAGCAGCTTGGCCTGGCTATACCCACCGGAGACCCAGTACTTC.

The chain carries TRBV7-9 and TRBJ1-2, with D possibly TRBD1 on 5 matching bases. CDR1 is SEHNR, CDR2 FQNEAQ, per germline (reference sequence). The CDR3 is 14 residues long. V gave up 5 bases and J gave up 5 bases, with 15 bases separating them. The CDR3 reads CASSEAGNPYGYTF. CDR3 nucleotides: TGTGCCAGCAGCGAAGCAGGGAATCCTTATGGCTACACCTTC.

This clonotype has a handful of counts. The chain links TRBV7-9 to TRBJ2-1, with D possibly being TRBD2 (5 bases). V was pared by 4 bases and J by 6 bases, with 10 bases between. CDR1 is SEHNR and CDR2 is FQNEAQ in the germline V gene (reference sequence). This CDR3 has 13 residues. The DNA of the CDR3 is TGTGCCAGCAGCTCGACTGGGAGCAATGAGCAGTTCTTC. Translated, it gives CASSSTGSNEQFF.

This clonotype was counted only a few times. The junction departs from the called germline gene at one end, perhaps through a read error. The rearrangement uses TRBV6-2 or TRBV6-3 and TRBJ2-5, with no clear D. Germline CDR1 is MNHEY and CDR2 is SVGEGT. The CDR3 sequence is 11 residues long. CDR3 DNA sequence: TGTGCCAGCAGTCACTCTCCTGAGCAGTACTTC. Translation gives CASSHSPEQYF.

This clonotype was counted only a few times. The chain employs TRBV14 and TRBJ2-6; D gene uncertain. There are 11 residues in the CDR3. V dropped 2 bases and J dropped 13 bases, with 6 bases sitting between them. Germline V gene sequence: CDR1 SGHDN, CDR2 FVKESK. The CDR3 sequence: CASSQRGVLTF. As DNA, the CDR3 is TGTGCCAGCAGCCAACGTGGGGTCCTGACTTTC.

The count of this clonotype is one. This could be a read error, since a much larger clone is one nucleotide away. The chain combines TRBV5-6 with TRBJ2-7; unclear D gene. The ends were cut back, 3 bases at V and 3 bases at J, with 16 bases in the middle. Germline V lookup: CDR1 SGHDT, CDR2 YYEEEE. The CDR3 length is 15 residues. The CDR3 DNA sequence: TGTGCCAGCAGCTCCGGATATCCCCCTTTCTACGAGCAGTACTTC. It translates to CASSSGYPPFYEQYF.

This clonotype was seen a handful of times. The chain carries TRBV6-2 or TRBV6-3 and TRBJ2-7, with 10 bases that match TRBD1. The CDR3 extends over 17 amino acids. Germline CDR1 reads MNHEY; CDR2 reads SVGEGT. Trimming at V came to 6 bases and at J to 2 bases, leaving 13 bases not matched to a gene. In nucleotides, the CDR3 is TGTGCCAGCAGGTTCCGAAACCCGGGACAGGGGACCTACGAGCAGTACTTC. It translates to CASRFRNPGQGTYEQYF.

V is TRBV10-3 and J is TRBJ1-1; D remains unclear. This CDR3 is 13 amino acids long. Germline V lookup: CDR1 ENHRY, CDR2 SYGVKD. The germline V and J ends were trimmed by 7 bases and 3 bases, with 12 bases remaining between them. This CDR3 is CAINGGLHTEAFF. CDR3 coding DNA: TGTGCCATCAACGGAGGGCTGCACACTGAAGCTTTCTTT.

The J gene is TRBJ1-5, the V gene TRBV6-1; D is uncertain. Germline CDR1 MNHNS, CDR2 SASEGT. Trimming left V 4 bases short and J 0 bases short, with 10 bases between. CDR3 length: 15 amino acids. CDR3: CASSGRTYSNQPQHF. CDR3 DNA: TGTGCCAGCAGTGGAAGGACCTATAGCAATCAGCCCCAGCATTTT.

The chain couples TRBV2 to TRBJ2-4; D possibly corresponds to TRBD1 (5 bases). The ends were cut back, 5 bases at V and 6 bases at J, with 8 bases in the middle. Germline assignment: CDR1 SNHLY and CDR2 FYNNEI. This CDR3 comprises 12 residues. CDR3: CASSPGINIQYF. The CDR3 coding sequence is TGTGCCAGCAGTCCAGGGATAAACATTCAGTACTTC.

The V and J genes are TRBV5-1 and TRBJ2-5; no clear D. Trimming pared 1 base from V and 4 bases from J, leaving 8 bases between. The CDR3 is made up of 13 amino acids. Germline V gene lookup returns CDR1 SGHRS and CDR2 YFSETQ. The CDR3 sequence is CASSLFMRETQYF. CDR3 in DNA: TGCGCCAGCAGCTTGTTTATGCGAGAGACCCAGTACTTC.

This rearrangement joins TRBV12-3 or TRBV12-4 to TRBJ2-1, with TRBD1 matching 7 bases. The J segment lost 13 bases and the V segment lost 6 bases, leaving 9 bases of the junction unmatched. The CDR3 extends over 12 amino acids. CDR3 protein: CASSFGTDNQFF. The CDR3 coding sequence is TGTGCCAGCAGCTTCGGGACAGATAATCAGTTCTTC.